The clone carrying this T cell receptor beta chain was counted a few times. Its antigen is still unknown. The ends were cut back, 1 base at V and 6 bases at J, with 8 bases in the middle. The CDR3 runs to 13 residues. From germline, CDR1 is SGHAT and CDR2 FQNNGV. These data originate in a study of siplizumab effects on memory and regulatory T cells. The authors cocultured the mixed lymphocyte reaction cells at 37 degrees C for 6 days. TCRdb's copy holds only in-frame clones and misses some; the assay was immunoSEQ multiplex PCR. The sample lists about 14,000 clones; approximately 49% were seen once. This chain connects TRBV11-2 to TRBJ2-3; D is undetermined. Source material: CFSE-low (dividing) CD4+ T cells sorted from an allogeneic mixed lymphocyte reaction. This receptor was obtained from a human donor in good health; the cells came from an allogeneic mixed lymphocyte reaction. CDR3 sequence reads: CASSLGPVDTQYF. The CDR3 DNA reads TGTGCCAGCAGCTTAGGCCCCGTGGATACGCAGTATTTT. Based on the CDR3 plus reference TRBV11-2 and TRBJ2-3, the full variable domain is EAGVAQSPRYKIIEKRQSVAFWCNPISGHATLYWYQQILGQGPKLLIQFQNNGVVDDSQLPKDRFSAERLKGVDSTLKIQPAKLEDSAVYLCASSLGPVDTQYFGPGTRLTVL.